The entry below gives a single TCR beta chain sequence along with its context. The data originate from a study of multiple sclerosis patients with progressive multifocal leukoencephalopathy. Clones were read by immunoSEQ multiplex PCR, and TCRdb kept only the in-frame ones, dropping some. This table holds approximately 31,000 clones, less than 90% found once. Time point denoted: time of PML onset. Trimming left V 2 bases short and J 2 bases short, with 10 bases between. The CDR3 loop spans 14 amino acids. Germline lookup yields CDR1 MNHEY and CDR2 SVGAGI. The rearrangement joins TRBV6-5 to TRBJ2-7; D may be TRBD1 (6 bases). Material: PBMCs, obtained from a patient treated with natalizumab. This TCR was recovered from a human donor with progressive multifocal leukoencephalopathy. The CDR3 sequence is CASSYGQLAYEQYF. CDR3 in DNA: TGTGCCAGCAGTTACGGACAGCTAGCCTACGAGCAGTACTTC.